This is a list of T cell receptor beta chains from one sample in a study of T cell repertoires in cytomegalovirus infection. Antigens for these TCRs are unknown. Each CDR3 protein gets one entry after TCRdb re-called the reads with MiXCR. The data show roughly 990,000 distinct CDR3 sequences, with more than 25% seen just once and about 14% held by the top ten. The material sequenced was cultured CD8+ T cells from PBMCs, taken from culture after CMV antigen stimulation. These receptors came from a human donor in good health (CMV status not recorded). Some clones in this sample may be carry-over from other donors' samples. Both conserved end residues are part of each CDR3. A D gene is named only where the DNA matches it firmly. Size is stated for part of the rows, as once, few or many counts, or as a class when the clone is expanded.

D gene	V gene	clone size	J gene	CDR3 protein	CDR3 DNA
-	TRBV4-3	many	TRBJ1-6	CASSQESGGVWNSPLHF	TGCGCCAGCAGCCAAGAATCGGGGGGCGTCTGGAATTCACCCCTCCACTTT
TRBD1	TRBV27	-	TRBJ1-1	CASSYGQGDEAFF	TGTGCCAGCAGTTACGGTCAGGGGGATGAAGCTTTCTTT
-	TRBV12-3/TRBV12-4	-	TRBJ2-7	CASSLTDQQYF	TGTGCCAGCAGTTTGACGGACCAGCAGTACTTC
-	TRBV7-6	-	TRBJ1-2	CASSLVGGALDGYTF	TGTGCCAGCAGCCTAGTAGGGGGGGCTTTAGATGGCTACACCTTC
-	TRBV20-1	few	TRBJ2-5	CSARKRDQETQYF	TGCAGTGCGCGTAAGCGGGACCAAGAGACCCAGTACTTC
TRBD1	TRBV29-1	-	TRBJ1-5	CSVERQGAGQPQHF	TGCAGCGTCGAACGACAGGGGGCTGGTCAGCCCCAGCATTTT
TRBD2	TRBV19	few	TRBJ2-3	CASSTLLAGATDTQYF	TGTGCCAGTAGTACCCTTCTAGCGGGGGCCACAGATACGCAGTATTTT
-	TRBV18	few	TRBJ2-1	CASSPGSRVRNEQFF	TGTGCCAGCTCACCGGGGAGCAGGGTCAGGAATGAGCAGTTCTTC
TRBD2	TRBV7-6	few	TRBJ2-3	CASSLQLAGGPYSTDTQYF	TGTGCTAGCAGCCTCCAACTAGCGGGGGGGCCTTATAGCACAGATACGCAGTATTTT
-	TRBV7-9	few	TRBJ2-2	CASSLPRPGPDTGELFF	TGTGCCAGCAGCTTACCTCGTCCCGGACCGGACACCGGGGAGCTGTTTTTT
-	TRBV6-1	few	TRBJ2-7	CASKLRDGTFYEQYF	TGTGCCAGCAAGCTCCGGGACGGAACTTTCTACGAGCAGTACTTC
-	TRBV12-3/TRBV12-4	few	TRBJ1-1	CASSTMTGTEAFF	TGTGCCAGCAGTACGATGACGGGAACTGAAGCTTTCTTT
-	TRBV4-1	-	TRBJ2-2	CASSQDPPDTYNTGELFF	TGTGCCAGCAGCCAAGATCCCCCGGACACGTACAACACCGGGGAGCTGTTTTTT
TRBD2	TRBV6-1	-	TRBJ2-1	CASRAGLAGGPLFF	TGTGCCAGCAGAGCGGGACTAGCGGGGGGGCCTCTGTTCTTC